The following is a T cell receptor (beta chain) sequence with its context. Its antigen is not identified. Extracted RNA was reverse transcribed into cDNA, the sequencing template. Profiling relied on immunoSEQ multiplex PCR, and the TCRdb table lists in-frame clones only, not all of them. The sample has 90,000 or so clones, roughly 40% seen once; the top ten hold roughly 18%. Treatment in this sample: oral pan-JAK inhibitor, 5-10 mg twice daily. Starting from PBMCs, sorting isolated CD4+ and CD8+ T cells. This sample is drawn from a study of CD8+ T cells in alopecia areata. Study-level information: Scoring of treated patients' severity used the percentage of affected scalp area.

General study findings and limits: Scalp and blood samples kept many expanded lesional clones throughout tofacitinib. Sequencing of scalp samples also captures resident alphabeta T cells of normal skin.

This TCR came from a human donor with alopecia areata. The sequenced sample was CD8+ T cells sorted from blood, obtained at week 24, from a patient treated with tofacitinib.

The CDR3 nucleotides read TGTGCCAGCAGCTTGGGCAGGTCCTCTGGAAACACCATATATTTT. Protein product: CASSLGRSSGNTIYF. The J gene is TRBJ1-3, the V gene TRBV13, with D hard to call. The germline CDR1 and CDR2 sequences are PRHDT and FYEKMQ (reference sequence). This CDR3 has 15 amino acids. V was pared by 3 bases and J by 0 bases, with 9 bases between. The full variable domain, its missing parts supplied by reference TRBV13 and TRBJ1-3, is AAGVIQSPRHLIKEKRETATLKCYPIPRHDTVYWYQQGPGQDPQFLISFYEKMQSDKGSIPDRFSAQQFSDYHSELNMSSLELGDSALYFCASSLGRSSGNTIYFGEGSWLTVV.